The sequence of this T cell receptor beta chain was determined in a study of blood T cell repertoires in COVID-19. Background on the study: Samples taken during acute and convalescent COVID-19 were collected in the United States, Italy and Spain.

Across about two dozen US areas, participants ranged in age from roughly 18 to 95 years. This table comes from immunoSEQ multiplex PCR, and its TCRdb copy is limited to in-frame clones, with some not included. The table lists 200,000 or so clones, 87% of them singletons, with roughly a tenth in the top ten. Sequenced input: PBMCs or T cells enriched from blood (not recorded which). The source is a man aged 25-40 years who had recovered from COVID-19.

The CDR3 bases are TGTGCCAGCACTACAGCACAAGGTAAATCAGGTCAGCCCCAGCATTTT. Its protein is CASTTAQGKSGQPQHF. The V and J genes are TRBV28 and TRBJ1-5; D is unclear. Per germline, CDR1 MDHEN and CDR2 SYDVKM. CDR3 size: 16 residues. V gave up 7 bases and J gave up 6 bases, with 22 bases separating them.